Following are 30 T cell receptor beta chains from one sample sequenced in a study of human T cells and chemical hapten exposure. Specified time point: pre-sensitization, week 0. Stated treatment: therapeutic diphenylcyclopropenone sensitization with weekly scalp DPC. TCRdb re-analysed the RACE reads in MiXCR, keeping a single row per CDR3 protein. This sample has about 300,000 distinct CDR3 sequences, with 4.5% to 7% found just once. Material: whole blood, obtained in connection with sensitization to the hapten diphenylcyclopropenone (DPC). The receptors were sampled from a woman aged 18-29 years with alopecia areata. Some clones in this sample may be carry-over from other donors' samples.

This sequence joins TRBV20-1 and TRBJ1-4; D gene uncertain. The germline V gene encodes CDR1 DFQATT and CDR2 SNEGSKA (reference sequence). V gave up 3 bases and J gave up 5 bases, with 13 bases separating them. This CDR3 region has 14 residues. CDR3 DNA: TGCAGTGCTAGGGGTTTACTTTTGAATGAAAAACTGTTTTTT. Its protein product is CSARGLLLNEKLFF.

This clonotype turned up a few times. This chain connects TRBV20-1 to TRBJ2-1; 8 bases fit TRBD2. J gave up 5 bases and V 0 bases, and 6 bases lay outside the gene matches. Per germline, CDR1 DFQATT and CDR2 SNEGSKA (reference sequence). CDR3 size: 15 residues. The CDR3 bases are TGCAGTGCTAGAGATATGACGCGGGGGGACAATGAGCAGTTCTTC. Amino acid sequence: CSARDMTRGDNEQFF.

The sample holds a few counts of this clonotype. The chain combines TRBV7-2 with TRBJ1-5; D is uncertain. CDR1 is SGHTA, CDR2 FQGNSA, per germline. With 5 bases removed from V and 0 bases from J, the gap between germline ends came to 14 bases. There are 16 residues in the CDR3. The CDR3 DNA is TGTGCCAGCAGCCAAAATCCACAAGCTAGCAATCAGCCCCAGCATTTT. Its protein product is CASSQNPQASNQPQHF.

V and J are TRBV6-2 or TRBV6-3 and TRBJ2-1; TRBD2 aligns across 12 bases. Trimming removed 5 bases from V and 5 bases from J; junction bases left unmatched: 13. Germline CDR1 is MNHEY and CDR2 is SVGEGT. The CDR3 contains 18 residues. CDR3 residues: CASSSPSGGAAWDNEQFF. Here the CDR3 DNA reads TGTGCCAGCAGTAGCCCTAGCGGGGGGGCTGCTTGGGACAATGAGCAGTTCTTC.

This clonotype has ten or more counts. The rearrangement uses TRBV28 and TRBJ2-1, with 8 bases fitting TRBD1. V gave up 6 bases and J gave up 4 bases; unmatched junction bases: 14. This CDR3 is 17 amino acids long. The V gene's germline CDR1 is MDHEN and CDR2 SYDVKM. The CDR3 DNA reads as TGTGCCAGCAGCCAGAGGACAGGGAGCTTCTCTTACAATGAGCAGTTCTTC. Residues: CASSQRTGSFSYNEQFF.

CDR3 amino acids: CASRGRGPTSEKLFF. CDR3 nucleotides: TGTGCCAGCAGGGGCAGGGGGCCGACCAGTGAAAAACTGTTTTTT. This chain joins TRBV12-3 or TRBV12-4 and TRBJ1-4; TRBD1 aligns across 8 bases. The V segment lost 6 bases and the J segment 7 bases; nucleotides outside the gene matches: 10. The length of the CDR3 is 15 residues.

This clonotype has a handful of counts. The chain combines TRBV29-1 with TRBJ1-4; 11 nucleotides match TRBD1. The germline gives CDR1 SQVTM, CDR2 ANQGSEA. V dropped 6 bases and J dropped 1; count of bases not matched to a gene: 16. The CDR3 consists of 19 residues. The CDR3 DNA follows: TGCAGCGTCGATCTCCTGGGACAGGGGGATTACGGAACTAATGAAAAACTGTTTTTT. This codes for CSVDLLGQGDYGTNEKLFF.

In its sample, this clonotype was seen a few times. The V call is TRBV18, the J call TRBJ2-1, with D unresolved. Germline V gives CDR1 KGHSH, CDR2 LQKENI. The V end lost 4 bases, the J end lost 8 bases, and 12 bases lay between the germline ends. The CDR3 contains 13 residues. CDR3 DNA: TGTGCCAGCTCACTAAGACTCTCCGATGAGCAGTTCTTC. Its translation is CASSLRLSDEQFF.

In this sample, this clonotype turned up a few times. The chain couples TRBV28 to TRBJ1-2; D is possibly TRBD1 (6 bases). The CDR3 length is 17 residues. With 1 base removed from V and 0 bases from J, the gap between germline ends came to 15 bases. In germline, CDR1 is MDHEN, CDR2 SYDVKM. The CDR3 DNA sequence: TGTGCCAGCAGTTTATTAGGGGGAGAGTTAGCTAACTATGGCTACACCTTC. This gives the protein CASSLLGGELANYGYTF.

This clonotype was detected only a few times. V and J are TRBV5-6 and TRBJ2-3; a possible D gene is TRBD1 (6 bases). The CDR3 sequence is 15 residues long. Germline V gene lookup returns CDR1 SGHDT and CDR2 YYEEEE. The germline V and J ends were trimmed by 0 bases and 1 base, with 9 bases remaining between them. The CDR3 sequence: CASSLGQGRTDTQYF. CDR3 bases: TGTGCCAGCAGCTTGGGGCAGGGGCGCACAGATACGCAGTATTTT.

This clonotype has a handful of counts. The V and J genes are TRBV7-3 and TRBJ1-5; D is unclear. Looked up from germline, CDR1 is SGHTA and CDR2 is FQGTGA. Trimming cost V 6 bases and J 0 bases, with 12 bases left between them. The CDR3 spans 15 residues. CDR3 bases: TGTGCCAGCAGAAACACGGTGTATAGCAATCAGCCCCAGCATTTT. Amino acid sequence: CASRNTVYSNQPQHF.

The rearrangement uses TRBV5-6 and TRBJ2-7; D remains unclear. The V gene's germline CDR1 is SGHDT and CDR2 YYEEEE. V shed 7 bases and J shed 0 bases, with 14 bases lying between them. The CDR3 is made up of 14 amino acids. The CDR3 is CASGPLGHSYEQYF. CDR3 DNA sequence: TGTGCCAGCGGGCCCCTGGGTCACTCCTACGAGCAGTACTTC.

CDR3 loop: CASSQAGTGANYGYTF. CDR3 DNA sequence: TGTGCCAGCAGCCAAGCCGGGACAGGCGCTAACTATGGCTACACCTTC. The chain carries TRBV4-2 and TRBJ1-2, with TRBD1 identical over 8 bases. This CDR3 region has 16 residues. With V trimmed by 1 base and J by 0 bases, 4 bases remained unmatched. CDR1 is LGHNA, CDR2 YNFKEQ, per germline.

This clonotype was seen at least ten times. The rearrangement uses TRBV11-1 and TRBJ1-6; 7 positions agree with TRBD1. With 1 base clipped from V and 11 bases from J, the junction kept 5 bases outside the gene matches. The CDR3 length is 14 residues. Looked up from germline, CDR1 is SGHAT and CDR2 is FQDESV (reference sequence). The CDR3 loop is CASSLVQGMAPLHF. DNA for the CDR3: TGTGCCAGCAGCTTAGTACAGGGGATGGCACCCCTCCACTTT.

The J gene is TRBJ2-7, the V gene TRBV25-1; D not certain. Trimming removed 2 bases at V and 6 bases at J, with 14 bases between. The CDR3 has 14 residues. Germline loops: CDR1 MGHDK, CDR2 SYGVNS. CDR3 residues: CASSELGKVSEQYF. CDR3 sequence (DNA): TGTGCCAGCAGTGAACTGGGAAAGGTCTCCGAGCAGTACTTC.

This clonotype was seen a handful of times. The CDR3 DNA sequence: TGTGCCAGCAGCCAAAGCAACTCTGGGGCCAACGTCCTGACTTTC. The encoded protein is CASSQSNSGANVLTF. The rearrangement joins TRBV4-2 to TRBJ2-6; D uncertain. Germline CDR1 LGHNA, CDR2 YNFKEQ. The CDR3 is 15 residues long. Trimming removed 2 bases from V and 0 bases from J, with 5 bases in between.

The chain has TRBV3-1 and TRBJ1-5, with unresolved D. The ends were cut back, 3 bases at V and 1 base at J, with 13 bases in the middle. The CDR3 extends over 16 amino acids. Germline-derived CDR1 and CDR2 are LGHDT and YNNKEL (reference sequence). The CDR3 DNA sequence: TGTGCCAGCAGCCAGAGCCACTCACCCAGCAATCAGCCCCAGCATTTT. This gives the protein CASSQSHSPSNQPQHF.

In its sample, this clonotype was seen many times. The rearrangement joins TRBV12-3 or TRBV12-4 to TRBJ2-7; 9 bases fit TRBD1. Trimming removed 6 bases from V and 5 bases from J; junction bases left unmatched: 5. This CDR3 has 13 amino acids. This CDR3 reads CASRGTGSDEQYF. In DNA form, the CDR3 reads TGTGCCAGCAGGGGGACAGGGTCTGACGAGCAGTACTTC.

In its sample, this clonotype was seen many times. The chain employs TRBV11-1 and TRBJ2-2; no reliable D call. V dropped 4 bases and J dropped 2 bases, with 11 bases sitting between them. Germline V gene lookup returns CDR1 SGHAT and CDR2 FQDESV (reference sequence). The CDR3 runs 15 residues. The chain's CDR3 is CASSSSQTNTGELFF. In DNA form, the CDR3 reads TGTGCCAGCAGCTCCTCTCAAACCAACACCGGGGAGCTGTTTTTT. Combining the CDR3 with reference TRBV11-1 and TRBJ2-2 gives the whole variable domain EAEVAQSPRYKITEKSQAVAFWCDPISGHATLYWYRQILGQGPELLVQFQDESVVDDSQLPKDRFSAERLKGVDSTLKIQPAELGDSAMYLCASSSSQTNTGELFFGEGSRLTVL.

This clonotype was picked up a small number of times. The chain combines TRBV5-1 with TRBJ2-7, with D unresolved. The length of the CDR3 is 14 residues. Germline V lookup: CDR1 SGHRS, CDR2 YFSETQ. Between the trimmed V and J ends, which lost 2 bases and 9 bases, there was a span of 18 bases. As DNA, the CDR3 is TGCGCCAGCAGCTTCACAGCTTCCCTAGGGTCGCAGTACTTC. Protein: CASSFTASLGSQYF.

This clonotype was seen only a few times. The chain couples TRBV6-5 to TRBJ2-1; 8 positions agree with TRBD2. The germline CDR1 and CDR2 sequences are MNHEY and SVGAGI. With V trimmed by 5 bases and J by 3 bases, 9 bases remained unmatched. CDR3 length: 16 amino acids. DNA for the CDR3: TGTGCCAGCAGTAGCGCCGGGGGGGCAGGCTACAATGAGCAGTTCTTC. Translation: CASSSAGGAGYNEQFF.

The sample holds many counts of this clonotype. The V call is TRBV5-4, the J call TRBJ2-3, with 9 bases that match TRBD2. V shed 4 bases and J 2 bases; nucleotides not matched to a gene: 14. CDR1 is SGHNT, CDR2 YYREEE, per germline (reference sequence). The CDR3 sequence is 18 residues long. The CDR3 loop is CASSPPVGAGGLTDTQYF. Here the CDR3 DNA reads TGTGCCAGCAGCCCCCCCGTTGGAGCGGGGGGTCTCACAGATACGCAGTATTTT.

The V and J genes are TRBV7-9 and TRBJ1-6; TRBD1 matches 10 bases. Germline V gene lookup returns CDR1 SEHNR and CDR2 FQNEAQ (reference sequence). V shed 8 bases and J 5 bases; nucleotides not matched to a gene: 3. The CDR3 consists of 14 residues. As DNA, the CDR3 is TGTGCCAGCGTTGGGACAGGGGATAATTCACCCCTCCACTTT. Translation gives CASVGTGDNSPLHF.

The chain combines TRBV5-4 with TRBJ2-1; 11 nucleotides match TRBD2. The CDR3 is 16 residues long. In germline, CDR1 is SGHNT, CDR2 YYREEE (reference sequence). The V and J ends lost 5 bases and 7 bases, in that order; junction bases with no gene match: 11. CDR3 DNA: TGTGCCAGCAGTTCGGGTAGCGGGGGGGCCTTAAATGAGCAGTTCTTC. This sequence encodes CASSSGSGGALNEQFF.

This chain connects TRBV19 to TRBJ2-5; D remains ambiguous. Looked up from germline, CDR1 is LNHDA and CDR2 is SQIVND (reference sequence). The CDR3 has 12 residues. Trimming removed 4 bases at V and 3 bases at J, with 6 bases between. CDR3 in amino acids: CASSTTEETQYF. As DNA, the CDR3 is TGTGCCAGTAGTACGACCGAAGAGACCCAGTACTTC.

J is TRBJ1-5 and V is TRBV20-1, with 8 bases lining up with TRBD1. V trimming: 4 bases; J trimming: 3 bases; junction bases outside the gene matches: 2. Germline CDR1 and CDR2: DFQATT and SNEGSKA (reference sequence). This CDR3 has 13 residues. The CDR3 spells CSATGGTNQPQHF. DNA of the CDR3: TGCAGTGCTACAGGGGGCACCAATCAGCCCCAGCATTTT.

This clonotype was counted ten times or more. This chain joins TRBV4-2 and TRBJ1-2; tentatively, D is TRBD1 (5 bases). Germline CDR1 LGHNA, CDR2 YNFKEQ. The CDR3 runs 16 residues. Trimming pared 6 bases from V and 4 bases from J, leaving 21 bases between. The DNA of the CDR3 is TGTGCCAGCAGACGTAGCCCCGCGGGGGTAAGCTATGGCTACACCTTC. It yields the protein CASRRSPAGVSYGYTF.

This clonotype was observed at least ten times. This chain uses TRBV5-1 with TRBJ1-1; unclear D gene. The ends were cut back, 3 bases at V and 1 base at J, with 13 bases in the middle. CDR1 SGHRS and CDR2 YFSETQ come from the germline V gene. This CDR3 has 15 amino acids. Written as DNA, the CDR3 is TGCGCCAGCAGCTCGGTCACCCTAGGGAACACTGAAGCTTTCTTT. Its translation: CASSSVTLGNTEAFF. Supplemented by reference TRBV5-1 and TRBJ1-1, the full variable domain reads KAGVTQTPRYLIKTRGQQVTLSCSPISGHRSVSWYQQTPGQGLQFLFEYFSETQRNKGNFPGRFSGRQFSNSRSEMNVSTLELGDSALYLCASSSVTLGNTEAFFGQGTRLTVV.

The chain is built from TRBV7-9 and TRBJ1-1; D remains ambiguous. Germline lookup yields CDR1 SEHNR and CDR2 FQNEAQ (reference sequence). V lost 1 base to trimming and J lost 3 bases, with 9 bases between them. The CDR3 is 14 amino acids. CDR3 in DNA: TGTGCCAGCAGCTTAGAGAAGGCTTACACTGAAGCTTTCTTT. It is translated as CASSLEKAYTEAFF.

There are many counts of this clonotype. The V gene is TRBV12-3 or TRBV12-4, the J gene TRBJ1-1; D not certain. Trimming shortened V by 3 bases and J by 1 base, and 6 bases separated the two germline ends. The CDR3 length is 13 residues. DNA for the CDR3: TGTGCCAGCAGTTTTTCCGAGAACACTGAAGCTTTCTTT. Encoded protein: CASSFSENTEAFF.